This T cell receptor beta chain came from a study of blood T cell repertoires in COVID-19. Study context: The United States, Italy and Spain were the sources of the acute and convalescent COVID-19 samples.

Clones were sequenced by immunoSEQ multiplex PCR, and TCRdb holds only the in-frame ones, with some missing. Here the sample spans tens of thousands of clones, 65% to 90% being singletons. The germline gives CDR1 SGHTA, CDR2 FQGNSA. The CDR3 is 15 residues long. V lost 1 base, J lost 11 bases, and 9 bases stayed unmatched. Sequenced material: peripheral blood. The TCR originated in a man at least 80 years old with acute or convalescent COVID-19. V is TRBV7-2 and J is TRBJ1-5, with TRBD1 matching 9 bases. In DNA form, the CDR3 reads TGTGCCAGCAGCTTAGGTGGTGGGACAGGGAGGTCCCAGCATTTT. It is translated as CASSLGGGTGRSQHF.